Detailed here is one T cell receptor beta chain. Through 5' RACE with UMI labels, the TRB cDNA libraries were prepared. TCRdb reanalyzed the 5' RACE reads, giving one entry per CDR3 protein sequence and no DNA. This sample contains about 41,000 distinct CDR3 sequences. The data derive from a study of CXCR3-negative and CXCR3-positive naive CD8 T cells. In germline, CDR1 is MDHEN, CDR2 SYDVKM. CDR3 size: 15 residues. This receptor was identified in a human donor in good health. Some clones in this sample may be carry-over from other donors' samples. The sequencing input was naive CXCR3- CD8+ T cells from blood. Documented subset: CD45RO-CCR7+CD27+CD95- naive CD8+ T cells lacking CXCR3 (TNR3-). The chain recombines TRBV28 with TRBJ2-1; no DNA is available, so the TRBD2 call from TCRdb remains unchecked. CDR3: CASRLTSPNENEQFF.